This TCR beta chain was profiled in a study of cytomegalovirus exposure and HLA in healthy donors (TCRdb year 2017). The study in broad terms: In an earlier analysis of 450 to 750 of the donors, 250 to 300 Gb of sequence data and 90 million to 120 million unique TCR beta sequences from roughly 180 million T cells were reported. Roughly 290 gigabases of sequencing data and about 92 million unique TCR sequences made up an early release that covered several hundred HLA-typed donors. Among the roughly 400 genotyped donors, approximately 82% belonged to the genetic ancestry cluster associated with self-reported Caucasian donors. The aim of the study was to test whether cataloging public T cell receptors could identify signatures of past pathogen exposure. The T cell repertoires of 666 subjects were profiled by immunosequencing and related to cytomegalovirus serostatus. Along with the approximately 650-subject first cohort, a separate validation cohort of over 90 different subjects was used. The study combined high-throughput TCR immunosequencing, statistical association of individual TCRs with disease status, and machine learning to predict cytomegalovirus infection status. A later analysis re-examined previously published TCR beta repertoires from more than 550 donors and added high-resolution HLA genotyping to investigate patterns of TCR occurrence. Rather than using new phenotypic data, the later analysis identified candidate immune exposures from TCR beta sequences and from how often those sequences occurred across donors. An earlier analysis of 587 of the donors used high-throughput TCR beta sequencing to judge whether each TCR beta V gene segment behaved as functional or pseudogenic. Alongside the repertoire data, information on donor age, sex, ethnicity and CMV serostatus was compiled. Genome-wide SNP genotypes for about 65% of the roughly 670 donors were used in a later genetic analysis, which treated that subset as a discovery cohort. Every repertoire in the discovery cohort had been generated on one and the same sequencing platform. Class I and class II HLA loci were covered by the typing at four-digit resolution. The number of typed donors differed by locus: about 620-640 for A, B, C, DRB1 and DQB1; approximately 520 for DQA1; some 610 for DPA1; and about 470 for DPB1. Four or five DR-DQ haplotypes were handled as single units for association and clustering because linkage in the cohort was strong. On average, around 200,000 unique TCR beta nucleotide sequences were sequenced per donor among more than 350 genotyped donors of the cohort, with about 17% of those sequences being non-productive. The full study reports these points: Linkage disequilibrium might explain the correlated functional status among segregating V segments, but an unknown experimental factor could not be excluded. In a later analysis, most CMV-associated TCR beta chains were found to appear HLA-restricted, with HLA associations seemingly driven largely by CMV exposure. A few of the identified cytomegalovirus-associated TCR beta chains were confirmed in vitro to be specific for cytomegalovirus antigens. Some IMGT-functional V segments, including TRBV6-2 and TRBV6-3, could not be told apart with the 87-base-pair reads, so those segments were excluded. In a later analysis, the rate of TCR association differed among HLA loci, with DRB1 alleles having the most associated TCRs and HLA-C alleles having the fewest. Most TCR sequences were seen in very few donors, while some public TCRs were found in many individuals. Only TCR beta chains were sequenced in this cohort, and the absence of alpha or paired-chain data limited detectable features. A further reported finding was that TCR beta sequences accurately predicted the HLA-A and HLA-B alleles for most subjects in the first cohort. The only immune exposure information available for the cohort was CMV serostatus. When HLA alleles, especially DR and DQ, strongly co-occurred, TCR associations were difficult to assign to individual alleles. The authors suggested that the approach could potentially be generalized to other disease states and immunological phenotypes. Compared with the approximately 700-donor mean, donors in an Asian-associated ancestry cluster had fewer N-insertions in productive TCRs, according to a later genetic analysis. Sequencing depth was assumed to be roughly uniform across donors in the presence/absence analyses, though that assumption may not hold. An association between a missense DCLRE1C variant and V-gene and J-gene trimming of TCR beta chains was found in a later genetic analysis and replicated in an independent cohort. An earlier analysis of 450 to 750 of the donors showed that most TCR beta V segments appeared in productive rearrangements either about 87% or about 30% of the time, which broadly matched IMGT annotations. Because counts were too low, some 16 rarely observed V segments, including chromosome 9 orphons, were excluded from the earlier analysis of several hundred of the donors. At a false discovery rate of 0.05, a later analysis linked 16,000 or so TCR beta sequences to specific HLA alleles. The sequencing pipeline was judged likely to have produced a cluster of highly shared sequence variants as a technical artifact. Several of the top co-occurrence clusters appeared to be linked to parvovirus B19, influenza, CMV and Epstein-Barr virus, according to a later analysis. The classifier was reported to diagnose cytomegalovirus status with high specificity and sensitivity in both the original and validation cohorts. In a later analysis, HLA-associated TCR beta chains were found to be more clonally expanded and to have lower generation probabilities than equally common non-associated chains. Because HLA typing was missing for some donors at each locus, association tests included only the typed subset. The study gave a list of some 150 TCR beta chains associated with cytomegalovirus.

CDR1 and CDR2, per the germline V gene, are KGHSH and LQKENI. Inclusive of the bounding cysteine and phenylalanine, the CDR3 is 13 residues long. Of all the DNA, just the CDR3 is kept, 39 bases in frame from base 1. A distance of 11 bases separates the germline ends of V and J, which lose 5 bases and 4 bases respectively. As for this clone: Its antigen target is currently unknown. The sample holds no much larger clone one base away, and base qualities are not on file.

Library prep was done by the immunoSEQ multiplex PCR assay. For the multiplex PCR, a mixture combining 60 forward primers for TCR Vbeta segments and 13 reverse primers for TCR Jbeta segments was used. The CDR3 region of rearranged TCR beta genes was amplified from genomic DNA with a multiplex PCR assay. The amplified TCR beta libraries were sequenced on the Illumina HiSeq System as 87-base-pair reads. Processing in the source paper ran as follows. In a later analysis, tens of millions of unique TCR beta chains were counted across the approximately 670 repertoires, and around 11 million of these chains were shared by at least two donors. To remove PCR and sequencing errors, raw reads were error-corrected and collapsed into unique sequences using a nearest-neighbor algorithm that merged closely related sequences. CDR3 sequences were aligned to IMGT reference sequences to assign V, D and J gene segments. For a sequence to be retained, at least a six-nucleotide match to both a V gene segment and a J gene segment was required. Rearrangements were called productive when the CDR3 lacked stop codons and stayed in frame with V and J; all others were non-productive. CDR3 was defined by IMGT convention, running from the second conserved V-encoded cysteine to the conserved J-encoded phenylalanine. The earlier analysis of about 610 of the donors excluded any sequence lacking an unambiguous match to a single V gene segment. In an earlier analysis of more than 500 of the donors, a V segment was called functional when productive rearrangements were above 56.7%, and segregating when the standard deviation between donors exceeded 5%. A statistical classification framework was developed to diagnose cytomegalovirus status using the catalog of TCR beta chain sequences. A later analysis assigned V and J genes by comparing TCR nucleotide sequences with IMGT/GENE-DB human TR gene sequences. A later analysis assigned CDR3 sequences and most-parsimonious VDJ recombination scenarios with the TCRdist pipeline. A later analysis defined each TCR beta chain by its CDR3 amino acid sequence plus V-gene family, and excluded reads lacking a unique V-gene family. As a way to deal with suspected cross-contamination and a sequencing artifact, a later analysis dropped roughly 600 nucleotide sequences that were highly shared and had low generation probability. In a later analysis, a clonal expansion index was calculated for each public chain from normalized within-repertoire ranks of inferred template counts. In a later analysis, generation probabilities were computed with a VDJ recombination model fitted to out-of-frame rearrangements, and the resulting probabilities were checked against IGoR. In a later analysis, hypergeometric tests were used to score TCR-TCR, TCR-HLA and TCR-CMV co-occurrence, with a repertoire-size bias correction applied to TCR pairs. False discovery rates were estimated in a later analysis by permuting HLA or CMV assignments 20 times. A later analysis grouped co-occurring TCRs with DBSCAN, adding TCRdist sequence similarity when clustering within HLA-allele-positive subsets. Co-occurrence clustering excluded repertoires with fewer than 30,000 or more than 120,000 public chains, plus five with anomalous nucleotide sharing. This immuneACCESS table, as held by TCRdb, lists in-frame sequences with V and J called but not all clones. Of the missing ones, under half trace to an unresolved V gene in checked studies; the others have no known cause. V and J calls and clone size are given by that table; D and trimming were obtained from the DNA. The sample profile shows some 200,000 clones; roughly 80% of them were found once. The ten top clones hold less than 4.5% of the sample.

In total, around 600 healthy bone marrow donors made up the cohort. All cohort members were sampled while nominally healthy, although unrecorded immune exposures were likely present. The donor was CMV seronegative and was included in the group of around 320 seronegative cohort members. A peripheral blood sample was collected from each donor, and TCR beta sequencing was performed on peripheral blood mononuclear cells. The Qiagen DNeasy Blood Extraction Kit was used to extract genomic DNA from the blood cell samples. The receptor comes from a man over 45 in good health and CMV-seronegative. Sequencing used PBMCs. This receptor chain uses TRBV18 and TRBJ1-2; no D gene can be assigned with confidence. The CDR3 region: CASSEKSLYGYTF. In nucleotide form, the sequence is TGTGCCAGCTCAGAGAAGTCCCTCTATGGCTACACCTTC.